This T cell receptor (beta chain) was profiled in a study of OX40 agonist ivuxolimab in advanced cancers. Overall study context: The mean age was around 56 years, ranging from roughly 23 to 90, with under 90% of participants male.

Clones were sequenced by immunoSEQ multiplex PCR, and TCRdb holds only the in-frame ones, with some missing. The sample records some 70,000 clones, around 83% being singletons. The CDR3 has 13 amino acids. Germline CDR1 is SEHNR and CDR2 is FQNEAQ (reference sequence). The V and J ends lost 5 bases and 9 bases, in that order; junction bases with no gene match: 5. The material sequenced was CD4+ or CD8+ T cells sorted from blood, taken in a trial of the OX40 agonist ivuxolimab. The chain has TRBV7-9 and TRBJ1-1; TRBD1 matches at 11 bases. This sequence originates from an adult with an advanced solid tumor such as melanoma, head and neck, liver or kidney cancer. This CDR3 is CASSTGQGGKAFF. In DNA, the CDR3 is TGTGCCAGCAGCACGGGACAGGGGGGGAAAGCTTTCTTT.